This is a list of T cell receptor beta chains from one sample in a study of blood T cell repertoires in COVID-19. Profiled with immunoSEQ multiplex PCR; TCRdb holds only in-frame clones, not every one. The table lists about 59,000 clones, roughly 70% of them singletons. Sequencing was performed on peripheral blood. The receptors were gathered from a woman aged 70 to 79 with acute or convalescent COVID-19. Each CDR3 is given without its conserved first and last residue. A D gene is named only where the DNA matches it firmly.

>TRBJ1-6|TRBV2|.
ASSELAEGWSPLH
>TRBJ1-2|TRBV27|TRBD1
ASSLYSYGTGNGYT
>TRBJ1-1|TRBV18|.
ASSGGLNTEAF
>TRBJ2-3|TRBV5-4|.
ASSFPGGTDTQY
>TRBJ1-5|TRBV19|.
ASSQGLRRFVNQPQH
>TRBJ1-1|TRBV6-1|.
ASSEQYNTEAF
>TRBJ1-1|TRBV19|TRBD1
ASKTGTGGWNTEAF
>TRBJ2-2|TRBV6-5|.
ASSVEGTGELF
>TRBJ1-2|TRBV19|TRBD1
ATFSGTGPRGYT
>TRBJ2-3|TRBV11-2|TRBD1
ASSVLQGATDTQY
>TRBJ1-1|TRBV4-1|.
ASSLRRGGVQNTEAF
>TRBJ1-1|TRBV5-1|TRBD1
ASSLKGDRASNTEAF
>TRBJ2-1|TRBV5-4|TRBD2
ASSQGGGTRDEQF
>TRBJ2-1|TRBV10-1|TRBD2
ASASGGARDEQF
>TRBJ1-1|TRBV27|.
ASSLLWSRVPEAF
>TRBJ1-1|TRBV19|.
ASSKTAMNTEAF
>TRBJ1-1|TRBV6-1|.
ASSEIGREGLANTEAF
>TRBJ2-1|TRBV2|TRBD2
ASRGLAYSQF
>TRBJ2-7|TRBV20-1|.
WEPTEEQY
>TRBJ1-1|TRBV2|TRBD1
ASSEYVTGGGGAF
>TRBJ1-4|TRBV19|.
ASSYSYSTNEKLF
>TRBJ2-3|TRBV19|TRBD2
ATTASGGALDTQY
>TRBJ2-6|TRBV7-3|.
ASSPSPGAGANVLT
>TRBJ1-2|TRBV6-5|.
ADGEDYGYT
>TRBJ1-4|TRBV5-8|.
ASSLDGVGEKLF
>TRBJ2-5|TRBV5-1|.
ASSLIPEQTQY
>TRBJ2-5|TRBV11-2|.
ASSFSNSVRETQY
>TRBJ1-2|TRBV29-1|TRBD1
SVEAPPDRGSVARGYT
>TRBJ1-6|TRBV11-2|.
ASSLVLSPLH